Sequencing of this T cell receptor beta chain was carried out in a study of neurological immune-mediated disorders. Study-wide findings and caveats: No CDR3 amino acid sequences were shared by expanded clones across subjects, suggesting private repertoires in all groups. Clinical and MRI features did not associate with the cluster found in multiple sclerosis patients. On phylogenetic grouping, the repertoires of 18 of 34 multiple sclerosis patients fell within one related-CDR3 cluster, constituting a possible signature.

The authors produced cDNA by 5'RACE using 10-nucleotide random UMIs. TCRdb itself ran the 5' RACE reads through MiXCR, one entry per CDR3 protein. This table holds 45,000 to 50,000 distinct CDR3 sequences, roughly 3.2% found once. The J segment lost 7 bases and the V segment lost 3 bases, leaving 6 bases of the junction unmatched. The CDR3 spans 15 residues. This clonotype was picked up many times. Its antigen is unknown. V is TRBV12-3 or TRBV12-4 and J is TRBJ2-2; 9 bases align to TRBD2. The source material was PBMCs. This TCR derives from a woman in her 50s with multiple sclerosis. The CDR3 spells CASSFLREGHGELFF. For the CDR3, the DNA is TGTGCCAGCAGTTTTTTGCGGGAGGGGCACGGGGAGCTGTTTTTT.